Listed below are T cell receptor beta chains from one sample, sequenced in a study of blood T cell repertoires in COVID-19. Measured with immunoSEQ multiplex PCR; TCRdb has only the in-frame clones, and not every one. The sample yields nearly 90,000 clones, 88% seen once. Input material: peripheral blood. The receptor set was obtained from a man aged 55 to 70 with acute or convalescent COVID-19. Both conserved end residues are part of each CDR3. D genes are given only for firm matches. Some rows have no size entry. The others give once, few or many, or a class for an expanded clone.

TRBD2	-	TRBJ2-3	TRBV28	TGTGCCAGCAGTTTTGGGGACTACCCCACAGATACGCAGTATTTT	CASSFGDYPTDTQYF
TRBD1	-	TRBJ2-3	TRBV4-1	TGCGCCAGCAGCCAAGATAAAGGCCTGACAGGGGGTTGGACAGATACGCAGTATTTT	CASSQDKGLTGGWTDTQYF
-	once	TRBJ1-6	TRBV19	TGTGCCAGTAGTTCGACAGTCTCCTATAATTCACCCCTCCACTTT	CASSSTVSYNSPLHF
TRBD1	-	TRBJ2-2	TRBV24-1	TGTGCCACCAGTGATTTTCAACAGGGGGCTAGGGACACCGGGGAGCTGTTTTTT	CATSDFQQGARDTGELFF
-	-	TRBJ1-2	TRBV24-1	TGTGCCACCAGTGATTTACCACAGGGCGGTGGCTACACCTTC	CATSDLPQGGGYTF
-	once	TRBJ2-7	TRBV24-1	TGTGCCACCAGTGATCCGCTTGGAAACCCGGGAGAGCAGTACTTC	CATSDPLGNPGEQYF
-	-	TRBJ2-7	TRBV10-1	TGCGCCAGCAGTGGTGTGCAGGGGTCCTACGAGCAGTACTTC	CASSGVQGSYEQYF
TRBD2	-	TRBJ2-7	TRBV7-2	TGTGCCAGCAGCTCACTAGCGGGGGCCTCCTACGAGCAGTACTTC	CASSSLAGASYEQYF
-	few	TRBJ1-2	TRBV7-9	TGTGCCAGCAGTCGCACTAGCTTAGATGGCTACACCTTC	CASSRTSLDGYTF
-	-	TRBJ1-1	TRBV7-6	TGTGCCAGCAGCTTAAGCTGGGGGCAATTGGGAACTGAAGCTTTCTTT	CASSLSWGQLGTEAFF
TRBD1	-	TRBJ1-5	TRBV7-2	TGTGCCAGCAGCGTCAACAGGGGGCGAGGGAATCAGCCCCAGCATTTT	CASSVNRGRGNQPQHF
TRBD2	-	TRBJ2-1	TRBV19	TGTGCCAGTAGTCAGACTAGCGGGGGGCCGCGGAATGAGCAGTTCTTC	CASSQTSGGPRNEQFF
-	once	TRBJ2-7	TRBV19	TGTGCCAGTAGTATAGATGGAGAGACGGAGTACTTC	CASSIDGETEYF
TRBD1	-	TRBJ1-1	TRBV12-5	TGTGCTTCCCGCCGGACAGGATGGGGGAACACTGAAGCTTTCTTT	CASRRTGWGNTEAFF
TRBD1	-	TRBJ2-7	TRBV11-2	TGTGCCAGCAGCTTAGCCCTGGACAGGTCCTACGAGCAGTACTTC	CASSLALDRSYEQYF
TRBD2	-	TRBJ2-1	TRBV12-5	TGTGCTAGTGGTTTGGCCCCGAGACTAGCGGGTTACAATGAGCAGTTCTTC	CASGLAPRLAGYNEQFF
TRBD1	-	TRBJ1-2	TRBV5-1	TGCGCCAGCAGCGTTTCTACAGGGGTCCCCGATGGCTACACCTTC	CASSVSTGVPDGYTF
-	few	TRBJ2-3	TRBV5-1	TGCGCCAGCAGCACCCCGGGGACAGATACGCAGTATTTT	CASSTPGTDTQYF
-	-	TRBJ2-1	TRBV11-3	TGTGCCAGCAGCCCAGGGTCTGCAACCCCTTCCTACAATGAGCAGTTCTTC	CASSPGSATPSYNEQFF
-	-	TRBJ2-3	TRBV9	TGTGCCAGCAGCATACAGGGAGGGGGGACAGATACGCAGTATTTT	CASSIQGGGTDTQYF
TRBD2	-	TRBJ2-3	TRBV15	TGTGCCACCAGCCCCGTGCGACTGCGGGGGGGCCCGAAAACAGATACGCAGTATTTT	CATSPVRLRGGPKTDTQYF
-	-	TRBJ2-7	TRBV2	TGTGCCAGCATTCCGGTGAAGGACTCCTCCTACGAGCAGTACTTC	CASIPVKDSSYEQYF
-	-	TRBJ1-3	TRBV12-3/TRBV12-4	TGTGCCAGCAGTACAGGGTTGGACACCATATATTTT	CASSTGLDTIYF
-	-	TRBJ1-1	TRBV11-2	TGTGCCAGCAGCGCCGCCGGGGTGAACACTGAAGCTTTCTTT	CASSAAGVNTEAFF
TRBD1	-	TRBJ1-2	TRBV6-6	TGTGCCAGCAGTTTGCCGGGACAGAAGGAGGGCTACACCTTC	CASSLPGQKEGYTF
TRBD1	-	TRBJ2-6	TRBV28	TGTGCCAGCAGCTTACAGGGGGCTGGGGCCAACGTCCTGACTTTC	CASSLQGAGANVLTF
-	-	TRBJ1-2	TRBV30	TGTGCCTGGAGTGGGGCCTATGGCTACACCTTC	CAWSGAYGYTF
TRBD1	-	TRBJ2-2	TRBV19	TGTGCCAGCTGCGGACAGGGGGTTGGCGGGGAGCTGTTTTTT	CASCGQGVGGELFF
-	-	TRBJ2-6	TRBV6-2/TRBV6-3	TGTGCCAGCAGTTACGTTACAGGGTCCCCTGGGGCCAACGTCCTGACTTTC	CASSYVTGSPGANVLTF